The clone carrying this T cell receptor beta chain has a count of ten or more. Its antigen is not identified. The CDR3 is 13 amino acids. Deletions cut 6 bases from V and 2 bases from J, with 10 bases between. Germline V CDR1 and CDR2: MNHNS, SASEGT. The data stem from a study of T-cell memory formation after mild COVID-19. From the 5' RACE reads, TCRdb called clonotypes with MiXCR, one entry per CDR3 protein. The table shows roughly 180,000 distinct CDR3 sequences, with 11% occurring only once. Study results and limitations: Clones that got smaller from day 15 to 85 had even CD4/CD8, while clones growing later tipped toward CD4+. Several responding clones turned up in pre-infection memory, indicating that cross-reactive memory may have taken part.

The rearrangement uses TRBV6-1 and TRBJ1-2; a possible D gene is TRBD1 (5 bases). The TCR originated in a young man who had mild COVID-19 (a few samples of this study predate the infection). Cell type and time point are not known. The sequencing input was PBMCs or a T cell subset sorted from them (not recorded which). The CDR3 here is CASRDILNYGYTF. CDR3 DNA sequence: TGTGCCAGCAGGGACATCTTAAACTATGGCTACACCTTC.